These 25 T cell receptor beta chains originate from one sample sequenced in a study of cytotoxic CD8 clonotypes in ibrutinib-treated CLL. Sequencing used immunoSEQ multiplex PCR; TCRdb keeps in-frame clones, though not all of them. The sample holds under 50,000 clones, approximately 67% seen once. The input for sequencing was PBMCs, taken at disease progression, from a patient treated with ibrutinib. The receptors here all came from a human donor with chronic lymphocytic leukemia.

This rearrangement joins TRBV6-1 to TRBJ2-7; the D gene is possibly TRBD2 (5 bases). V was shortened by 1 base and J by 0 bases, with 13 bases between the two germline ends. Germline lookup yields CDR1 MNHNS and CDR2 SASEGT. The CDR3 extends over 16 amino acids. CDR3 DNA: TGTGCCAGCAGTGAAGGGGGAATAGCGTACTCCTACGAGCAGTACTTC. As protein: CASSEGGIAYSYEQYF.

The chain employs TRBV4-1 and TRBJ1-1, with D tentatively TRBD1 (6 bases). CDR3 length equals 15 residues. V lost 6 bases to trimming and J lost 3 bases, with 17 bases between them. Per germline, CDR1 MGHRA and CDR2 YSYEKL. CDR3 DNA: TGCGCCAGCAGACGTTCCTACAGGGAGGACACTGAAGCTTTCTTT. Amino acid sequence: CASRRSYREDTEAFF.

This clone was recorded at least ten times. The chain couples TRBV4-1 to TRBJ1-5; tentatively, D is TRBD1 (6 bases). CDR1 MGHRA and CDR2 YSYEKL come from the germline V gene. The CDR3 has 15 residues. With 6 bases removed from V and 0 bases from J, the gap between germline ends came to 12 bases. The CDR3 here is CASRPDRISNQPQHF. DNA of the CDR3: TGCGCCAGCAGACCCGACAGGATTAGCAATCAGCCCCAGCATTTT.

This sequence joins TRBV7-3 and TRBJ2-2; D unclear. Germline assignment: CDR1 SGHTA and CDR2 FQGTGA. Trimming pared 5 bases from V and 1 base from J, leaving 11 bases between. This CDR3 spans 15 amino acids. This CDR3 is CASSQARENTGELFF. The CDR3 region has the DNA TGTGCCAGCAGCCAAGCGCGCGAGAACACCGGGGAGCTGTTTTTT.

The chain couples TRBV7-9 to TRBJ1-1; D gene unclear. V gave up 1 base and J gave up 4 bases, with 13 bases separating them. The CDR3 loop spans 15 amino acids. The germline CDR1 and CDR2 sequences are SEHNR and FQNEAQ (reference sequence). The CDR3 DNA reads TGTGCCAGCAGCTTAGTTGCCGGGTCCCGCACTGAAGCTTTCTTT. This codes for CASSLVAGSRTEAFF.

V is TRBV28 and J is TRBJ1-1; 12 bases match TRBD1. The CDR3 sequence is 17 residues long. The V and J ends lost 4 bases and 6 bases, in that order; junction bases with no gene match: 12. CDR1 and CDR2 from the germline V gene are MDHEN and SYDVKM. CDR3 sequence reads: CASSSRRDRGRTPEAFF. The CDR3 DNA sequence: TGTGCCAGCAGTTCCCGACGGGACAGGGGGCGCACCCCTGAAGCTTTCTTT. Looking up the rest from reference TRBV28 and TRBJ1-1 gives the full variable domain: DVKVTQSSRYLVKRTGEKVFLECVQDMDHENMFWYRQDPGLGLRLIYFSYDVKMKEKGDIPEGYSVSREKKERFSLILESASTNQTSMYLCASSSRRDRGRTPEAFFGQGTRLTVV.

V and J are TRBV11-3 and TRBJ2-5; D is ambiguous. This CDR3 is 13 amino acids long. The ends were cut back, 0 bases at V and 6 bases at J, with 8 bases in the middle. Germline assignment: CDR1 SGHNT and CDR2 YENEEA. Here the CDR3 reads CASSLDGWKTQYF. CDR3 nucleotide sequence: TGTGCCAGCAGCTTAGATGGATGGAAGACCCAGTACTTC.

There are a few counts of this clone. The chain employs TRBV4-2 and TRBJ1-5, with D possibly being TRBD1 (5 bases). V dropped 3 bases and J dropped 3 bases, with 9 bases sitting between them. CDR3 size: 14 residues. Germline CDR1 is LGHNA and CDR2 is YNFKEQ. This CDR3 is CASSHGTDNQPQHF. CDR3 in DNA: TGTGCCAGCAGCCACGGGACGGACAATCAGCCCCAGCATTTT.

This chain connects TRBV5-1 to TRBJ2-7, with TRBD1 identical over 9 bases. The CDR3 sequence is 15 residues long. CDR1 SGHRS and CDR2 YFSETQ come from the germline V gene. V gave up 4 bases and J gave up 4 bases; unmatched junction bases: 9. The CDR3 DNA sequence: TGCGCCAGCAGCCCAGACAGGGGGGATGGATACGAGCAGTACTTC. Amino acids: CASSPDRGDGYEQYF.

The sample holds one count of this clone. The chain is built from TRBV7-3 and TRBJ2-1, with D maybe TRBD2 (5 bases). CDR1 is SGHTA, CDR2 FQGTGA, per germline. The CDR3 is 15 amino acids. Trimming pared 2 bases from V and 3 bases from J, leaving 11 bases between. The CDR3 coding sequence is TGTGCCAGCAGCTTAGGCAGAGGGTACTACAATGAGCAGTTCTTC. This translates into CASSLGRGYYNEQFF.

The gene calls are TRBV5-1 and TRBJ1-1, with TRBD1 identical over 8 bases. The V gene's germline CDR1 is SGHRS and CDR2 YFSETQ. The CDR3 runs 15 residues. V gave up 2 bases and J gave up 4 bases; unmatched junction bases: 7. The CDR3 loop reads CASSLSLGQGTEAFF. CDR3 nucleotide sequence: TGCGCCAGCAGCTTATCCCTCGGACAGGGCACTGAAGCTTTCTTT.

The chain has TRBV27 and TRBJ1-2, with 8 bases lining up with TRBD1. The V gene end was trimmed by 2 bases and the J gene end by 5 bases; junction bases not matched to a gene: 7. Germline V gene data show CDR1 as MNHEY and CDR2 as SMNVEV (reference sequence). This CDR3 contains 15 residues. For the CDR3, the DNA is TGTGCCAGCAGTTTAGGCCAGGGGGCTGGGTATGGCTACACCTTC. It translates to CASSLGQGAGYGYTF.

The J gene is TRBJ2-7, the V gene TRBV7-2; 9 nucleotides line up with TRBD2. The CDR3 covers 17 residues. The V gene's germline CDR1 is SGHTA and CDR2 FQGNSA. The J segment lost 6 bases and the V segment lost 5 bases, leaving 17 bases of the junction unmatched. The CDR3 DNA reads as TGTGCCAGCAGCCCCAGCGGGGGGCTAGCGAGGGAGGGCGAGCAGTACTTC. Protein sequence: CASSPSGGLAREGEQYF.

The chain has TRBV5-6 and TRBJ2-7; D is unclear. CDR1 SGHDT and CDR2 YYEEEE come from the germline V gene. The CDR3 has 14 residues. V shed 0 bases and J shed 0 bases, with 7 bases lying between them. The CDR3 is CASSLGQSSYEQYF. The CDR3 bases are TGTGCCAGCAGCTTGGGGCAGAGCTCCTACGAGCAGTACTTC.

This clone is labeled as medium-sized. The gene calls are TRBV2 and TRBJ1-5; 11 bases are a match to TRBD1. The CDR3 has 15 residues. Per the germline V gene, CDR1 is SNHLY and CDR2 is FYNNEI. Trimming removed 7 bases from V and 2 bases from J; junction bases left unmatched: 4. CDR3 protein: CASKWTGGGNQPQHF. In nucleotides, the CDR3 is TGTGCCAGCAAATGGACAGGGGGCGGCAATCAGCCCCAGCATTTT.

The chain's CDR3 is CASSTGQGVEYF. The DNA for the CDR3 is TGTGCCAGCAGTACAGGACAGGGGGTTGAGTACTTC. This chain connects TRBV6-5 to TRBJ2-7; 10 positions agree with TRBD1. V lost 5 bases to trimming and J lost 11 bases; unmatched junction nucleotides: 6. The CDR3 sequence is 12 residues long. Germline-derived CDR1 and CDR2 are MNHEY and SVGAGI.

The CDR3 reads CASSLAPSTWAGVGDTQYF. The CDR3 DNA reads TGTGCCAGCAGCTTAGCCCCATCGACCTGGGCGGGAGTGGGGGATACGCAGTATTTT. The chain links TRBV7-9 to TRBJ2-3; 7 bases match TRBD2. V lost 0 bases and J lost 6; bases outside the gene matches: 18. The CDR3 consists of 19 residues. Germline CDR1 and CDR2: SEHNR and FQNEAQ (reference sequence). The full variable domain, rest sourced from reference TRBV7-9 and TRBJ2-3, is DTGVSQNPRHKITKRGQNVTFRCDPISEHNRLYWYRQTLGQGPEFLTYFQNEAQLEKSRLLSDRFSAERPKGSFSTLEIQRTEQGDSAMYLCASSLAPSTWAGVGDTQYFGPGTRLTVL.

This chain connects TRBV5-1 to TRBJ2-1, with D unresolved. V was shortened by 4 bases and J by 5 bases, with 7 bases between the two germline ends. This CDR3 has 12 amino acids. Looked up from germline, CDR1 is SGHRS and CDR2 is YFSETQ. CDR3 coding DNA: TGCGCCAGCAGCCTGACTCACAATGAGCAGTTCTTC. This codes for CASSLTHNEQFF.

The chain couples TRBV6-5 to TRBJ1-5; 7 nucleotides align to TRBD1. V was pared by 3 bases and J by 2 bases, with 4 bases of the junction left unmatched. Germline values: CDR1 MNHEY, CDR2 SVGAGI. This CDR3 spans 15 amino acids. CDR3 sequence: CASSYGRGRNQPQHF. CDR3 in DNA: TGTGCCAGCAGTTATGGTAGGGGGCGCAATCAGCCCCAGCATTTT.

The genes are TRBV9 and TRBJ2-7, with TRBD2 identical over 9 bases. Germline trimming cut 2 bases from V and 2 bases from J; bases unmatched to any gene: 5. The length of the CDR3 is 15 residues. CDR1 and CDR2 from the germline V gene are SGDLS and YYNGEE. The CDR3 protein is CASSVEAGGTYEQYF. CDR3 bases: TGTGCCAGCAGCGTGGAAGCGGGAGGCACCTACGAGCAGTACTTC.

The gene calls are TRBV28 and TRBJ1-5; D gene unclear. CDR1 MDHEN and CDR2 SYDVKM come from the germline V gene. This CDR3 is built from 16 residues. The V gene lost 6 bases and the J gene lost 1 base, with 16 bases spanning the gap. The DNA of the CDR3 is TGTGCCAGCAGGATCTCCCTCGTGGGGAGCAATCAGCCCCAGCATTTT. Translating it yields CASRISLVGSNQPQHF.

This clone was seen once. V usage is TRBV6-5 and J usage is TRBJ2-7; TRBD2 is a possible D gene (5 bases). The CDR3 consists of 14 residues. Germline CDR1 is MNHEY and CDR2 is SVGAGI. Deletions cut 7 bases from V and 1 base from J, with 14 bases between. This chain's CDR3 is CASTWERESYEQYF. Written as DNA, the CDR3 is TGTGCCAGCACCTGGGAGAGGGAGTCCTACGAGCAGTACTTC.

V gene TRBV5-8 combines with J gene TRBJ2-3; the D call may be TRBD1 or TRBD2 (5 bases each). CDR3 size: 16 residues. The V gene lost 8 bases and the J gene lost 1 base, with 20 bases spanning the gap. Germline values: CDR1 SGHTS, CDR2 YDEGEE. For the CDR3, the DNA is TGTGCCAGTTCCCTAGAGGGGAGAGGGGGCACAGATACGCAGTATTTT. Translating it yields CASSLEGRGGTDTQYF.

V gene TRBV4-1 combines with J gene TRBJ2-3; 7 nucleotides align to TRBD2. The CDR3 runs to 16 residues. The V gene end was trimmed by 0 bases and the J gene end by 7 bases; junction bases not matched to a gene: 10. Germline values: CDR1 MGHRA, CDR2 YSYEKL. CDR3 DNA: TGCGCCAGCAGCCAAGATAGGAGCGGGGTAAAAAATACGCAGTATTTT. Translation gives CASSQDRSGVKNTQYF.

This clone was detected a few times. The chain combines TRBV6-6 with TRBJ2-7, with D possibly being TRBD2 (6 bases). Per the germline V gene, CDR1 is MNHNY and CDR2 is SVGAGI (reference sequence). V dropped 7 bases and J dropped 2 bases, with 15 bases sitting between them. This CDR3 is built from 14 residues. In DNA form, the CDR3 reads TGTGCCAGCACGGCGGGGCTCTTCCCCTACGAGCAGTACTTC. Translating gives CASTAGLFPYEQYF.